Presented here are 29 T cell receptor beta chains from one specimen sequenced in a study of shared T cell receptors in the human thymus. TCRdb keeps only in-frame clones here, not all; method: immunoSEQ multiplex PCR. The sample carries about 500,000 clones, around 82% recorded once. The data also belong to a second study, concerning human thymus T cells.

Sequences were obtained from thymocytes. The receptors originated from a boy less than two years old with a congenital heart defect.

The rearrangement joins TRBV6-1 to TRBJ1-4, with 8 positions matching TRBD1. CDR1 MNHNS and CDR2 SASEGT come from the germline V gene. The trim removed 3 bases at V and 0 bases at J, leaving 6 bases unmatched. CDR3 length equals 17 residues. The chain's CDR3 is CASSDGTGIATNEKLFF. The CDR3 nucleotides are TGTGCCAGCAGTGATGGGACAGGAATTGCAACTAATGAAAAACTGTTTTTT.

This clone was counted once. The chain recombines TRBV6-4 with TRBJ1-5, with 11 bases that match TRBD1. With 2 bases clipped from V and 3 bases from J, the junction kept 3 bases outside the gene matches. Germline CDR1 MRHNA, CDR2 SNTAGT. The length of the CDR3 is 16 residues. For the CDR3, the DNA is TGTGCCAGCAGTGACAGGGACAGGGGGGACAATCAGCCCCAGCATTTT. Translation: CASSDRDRGDNQPQHF.

The chain employs TRBV4-3 and TRBJ2-7; 7 bases are a match to TRBD2. After removal of 1 base from V and 9 bases from J, the junction contained 12 bases not matched to a gene. The CDR3 contains 15 residues. CDR1 and CDR2 from the germline V gene are LGHNA and YSLEER. CDR3 sequence reads: CASSQAEGRGLGQYF. The CDR3 DNA reads as TGCGCCAGCAGCCAAGCTGAGGGGAGGGGCTTGGGGCAGTACTTC.

The chain couples TRBV2 to TRBJ2-7, with 7 nucleotides matching TRBD2. This CDR3 is built from 13 residues. In germline, CDR1 is SNHLY, CDR2 FYNNEI. The V gene end was trimmed by 7 bases and the J gene end by 3 bases; junction bases not matched to a gene: 6. The CDR3 DNA sequence: TGTGCCAGCAACGGGGGGAGAGGCTACGAGCAGTACTTC. Amino acid sequence: CASNGGRGYEQYF.

To note about this clone: Different DNA sequences within this sample yield the same CDR3. The chain combines TRBV19 with TRBJ1-5; weak D call: TRBD1 (6 bases). Between the trimmed V and J ends, which lost 6 bases and 1 base, there was a span of 10 bases. CDR1 and CDR2 (germline): LNHDA, SQIVND (reference sequence). The CDR3 totals 14 residues. CDR3 amino acids: CASSPRGSNQPQHF. The CDR3 DNA sequence: TGTGCCAGTAGCCCCAGGGGAAGCAATCAGCCCCAGCATTTT.

This clone has a single count. This chain uses TRBV28 with TRBJ2-7, with 10 bases fitting TRBD1. There are 16 residues in the CDR3. J lost 9 bases, V lost 3 bases, and 14 bases had no gene match. From germline, CDR1 is MDHEN and CDR2 SYDVKM. The CDR3 nucleotides are TGTGCCAGCAGTTTCCGCGACAGGGGGCCTAAGAGAGGGCAGTACTTC. It specifies CASSFRDRGPKRGQYF.

The CDR3, as DNA: TGTGCCAGCAGCCCCACGGGAAAGGGTAATGAAAAACTGTTTTTT. Its translation is CASSPTGKGNEKLFF. The chain carries TRBV5-4 and TRBJ1-4, with D hard to call. Germline-derived CDR1 and CDR2 are SGHNT and YYREEE (reference sequence). This CDR3 comprises 15 residues. Trimming shortened V by 4 bases and J by 4 bases, and 14 bases separated the two germline ends.

Here the CDR3 DNA reads TGTGCCACCAGCAGAGATCCTGGGGCTAGGGGCGAGCAGTACTTC. Protein product: CATSRDPGARGEQYF. V gene TRBV15 combines with J gene TRBJ2-7, with D perhaps matching TRBD1 (5 bases). Trimming stripped 0 bases from V and 6 bases from J, with 15 bases between. CDR1 and CDR2 (germline): LNHNV, YYDKDF (reference sequence). The CDR3 sequence is 15 residues long.

The genes are TRBV4-3 and TRBJ2-5; D remains ambiguous. The CDR3 runs to 13 residues. V lost 4 bases and J 4 bases, leaving 10 bases between the germline ends. Germline CDR1 is LGHNA and CDR2 is YSLEER. CDR3 residues: CASSPSSGETQYF. The CDR3 region has the DNA TGCGCCAGCAGCCCAAGTAGTGGAGAGACCCAGTACTTC.

The sample holds a few counts of this clone. The rearrangement joins TRBV14 to TRBJ2-7, with 14 bases matching TRBD2. Germline V lookup: CDR1 SGHDN, CDR2 FVKESK. This CDR3 spans 15 amino acids. J lost 6 bases, V lost 1 base, and 2 bases had no gene match. This chain's CDR3 is CASSQGTSGRREQYF. The CDR3 DNA reads TGTGCCAGCAGCCAAGGGACTAGCGGGAGGCGCGAGCAGTACTTC.

The chain has TRBV12-5 and TRBJ2-3; weak D call: TRBD2 (5 bases). The CDR3 is 16 amino acids. V was pared by 5 bases and J by 2 bases, with 17 bases between. Germline V gene lookup returns CDR1 LGHNT and CDR2 FRNRAP. CDR3 amino acids: CASGTRGQEATDTQYF. Written as DNA, the CDR3 is TGTGCTAGTGGTACCAGAGGGCAGGAAGCCACAGATACGCAGTATTTT.

The CDR3 sequence: CASSETGGAPINYGYTF. The CDR3 nucleotides read TGTGCCAGCAGCGAGACAGGGGGCGCCCCTATAAACTATGGCTACACCTTC. The chain joins TRBV5-6 to TRBJ1-2; TRBD1 agrees at 10 bases. The V gene's germline CDR1 is SGHDT and CDR2 YYEEEE. The CDR3 totals 17 residues. J was trimmed by 2 bases and V by 4 bases; bases with no gene match: 11.

This clone was recorded only once. The chain recombines TRBV4-3 with TRBJ2-1; maybe TRBD1 (5 bases). This CDR3 has 14 residues. In germline, CDR1 is LGHNA, CDR2 YSLEER. With 0 bases removed from V and 7 bases from J, the gap between germline ends came to 10 bases. For the CDR3, the DNA is TGCGCCAGCAGCCAAGATTTGACAGAGAATGAGCAGTTCTTC. Translated, it gives CASSQDLTENEQFF.

Notes on this clone: Relative to the germline gene, one junction end is altered; a read error may explain this. The rearrangement links TRBV2 to TRBJ1-4; TRBD1 matches 12 bases. Germline loops: CDR1 SNHLY, CDR2 FYNNEI. This CDR3 has 15 residues. This chain's CDR3 is CASREGTGGEEKLFF. DNA of the CDR3: TGTGCCAGCAGAGAAGGGACAGGGGGCGAGGAAAAACTGTTTTTT.

The chain couples TRBV12-5 to TRBJ2-1; 14 bases align to TRBD2. The CDR3 consists of 20 residues. V shed 1 base, J shed 2 bases, and the junction held 10 bases outside the gene matches. Per the germline V gene, CDR1 is LGHNT and CDR2 is FRNRAP. The CDR3 region is CASGLASGTSGRITYNEQFF. The CDR3 DNA follows: TGTGCTAGTGGTTTGGCCTCAGGGACTAGCGGGAGAATCACCTACAATGAGCAGTTCTTC.

The V call is TRBV27, the J call TRBJ1-2; the D is unclear. The CDR3 runs 17 residues. The ends were cut back, 5 bases at V and 1 base at J, with 20 bases in the middle. Germline CDR1 reads MNHEY; CDR2 reads SMNVEV (reference sequence). The CDR3 DNA follows: TGTGCCAGCAGTCCCCTAGTTGAAGAGTGGCGTAACTATGGCTACACCTTC. This gives the protein CASSPLVEEWRNYGYTF.

The genes are TRBV6-6 and TRBJ1-1; D remains ambiguous. Germline CDR1 MNHNY, CDR2 SVGAGI (reference sequence). The CDR3 runs to 16 residues. Between the trimmed V and J ends, which lost 4 bases and 3 bases, there was a span of 18 bases. The CDR3 DNA follows: TGTGCCAGCAGTTTGGTCGGGAATCGTAGTCACACTGAAGCTTTCTTT. Its protein product is CASSLVGNRSHTEAFF.

The rearrangement links TRBV9 to TRBJ2-1, with 13 bases that match TRBD2. The CDR3 loop spans 19 amino acids. The germline CDR1 and CDR2 sequences are SGDLS and YYNGEE. V shed 4 bases and J 2 bases; nucleotides not matched to a gene: 12. CDR3 sequence: CASSNPGLAGSFAYNEQFF. CDR3 DNA sequence: TGTGCCAGCAGCAATCCGGGACTAGCGGGGTCCTTCGCCTACAATGAGCAGTTCTTC. The variable domain in full, completed from reference TRBV9 and TRBJ2-1, reads DSGVTQTPKHLITATGQRVTLRCSPRSGDLSVYWYQQSLDQGLQFLIQYYNGEERAKGNILERFSAQQFPDLHSELNLSSLELGDSALYFCASSNPGLAGSFAYNEQFFGPGTRLTVL.

J is TRBJ1-1 and V is TRBV15; D ambiguous. CDR1 and CDR2 (germline): LNHNV, YYDKDF (reference sequence). With 2 bases removed from V and 2 bases from J, the gap between germline ends came to 6 bases. The CDR3 contains 13 residues. CDR3 amino acids: CATSRRTNTEAFF. CDR3 DNA sequence: TGTGCCACCAGCAGACGTACTAACACTGAAGCTTTCTTT.

V gene TRBV10-2 combines with J gene TRBJ2-7; TRBD2 agrees at 7 bases. The CDR3 is 14 amino acids. Germline CDR1 WSHSY, CDR2 SAAADI. Losses at the gene ends were 2 bases for V and 3 bases for J; bases not matched to a gene: 4. The CDR3 nucleotides read TGCGCCAGCAGTGAGGCCCCTAGCGGCTACGAGCAGTACTTC. It yields the protein CASSEAPSGYEQYF.

This chain links TRBV30 with TRBJ2-7, with D perhaps TRBD2 (5 bases). V gave up 7 bases and J gave up 2 bases, with 15 bases separating them. CDR1 GTSNPN and CDR2 SVGIG come from the germline V gene (reference sequence). CDR3 length: 13 amino acids. CDR3 amino acids: CALEVEGPYEQYF. The CDR3 DNA sequence: TGTGCCTTGGAGGTTGAGGGCCCCTACGAGCAGTACTTC.

This clone was counted between two and nine times. V is TRBV10-3 and J is TRBJ2-2; 12 nucleotides match TRBD2. This CDR3 is built from 19 residues. V gave up 6 bases and J gave up 5 bases; unmatched junction bases: 16. Looked up from germline, CDR1 is ENHRY and CDR2 is SYGVKD. The CDR3 loop is CAIRVGTSGPRARTGELFF. CDR3 nucleotide sequence: TGTGCCATCAGGGTTGGGACTAGCGGGCCGCGAGCGAGGACCGGGGAGCTGTTTTTT.

This clone was seen a few times. V gene TRBV5-8 combines with J gene TRBJ2-5, with D maybe TRBD2 (6 bases). Trimming stripped 0 bases from V and 5 bases from J, with 8 bases between. This CDR3 contains 13 residues. Germline CDR1 reads SGHTS; CDR2 reads YDEGEE. Here the CDR3 DNA reads TGTGCCAGCAGCTTGGCTGGAGGGGAGACCCAGTACTTC. Amino acid sequence: CASSLAGGETQYF.

The CDR3 nucleotides are TGTGCCAGTAGTGATTGGTGGCAAAGCACAGATACGCAGTATTTT. It is translated as CASSDWWQSTDTQYF. The genes are TRBV19 and TRBJ2-3; D remains ambiguous. The CDR3 is 15 amino acids. The germline V gene has CDR1 LNHDA and CDR2 SQIVND (reference sequence). Trimming shortened V by 5 bases and J by 0 bases, and 12 bases separated the two germline ends.

This sequence joins TRBV28 and TRBJ1-2; a possible D gene is TRBD1 (6 bases). The CDR3 spans 16 residues. The ends were cut back, 11 bases at V and 2 bases at J, with 24 bases in the middle. The germline V gene has CDR1 MDHEN and CDR2 SYDVKM. CDR3 residues: CAHKTSVGTPNYGYTF. The CDR3, as DNA: TGTGCCCACAAAACGTCCGTCGGGACACCGAACTATGGCTACACCTTC.

The CDR3 DNA is TGTGCCAGCAGTTACCTCGTTGCAGGCAGCACTGAAGCTTTCTTT. It is translated as CASSYLVAGSTEAFF. This rearrangement joins TRBV6-5 to TRBJ1-1; no reliable D call. V lost 2 bases and J lost 4, with 14 bases in between. The CDR3 sequence is 15 residues long. From germline, CDR1 is MNHEY and CDR2 SVGAGI.

The J gene is TRBJ1-2, the V gene TRBV2, with a weak D call TRBD1 (5 bases). V was trimmed by 10 bases and J by 4 bases, leaving 16 bases between them. CDR1 SNHLY and CDR2 FYNNEI come from the germline V gene. The CDR3 is made up of 13 amino acids. CDR3 residues: CATRGADFYGYTF. As DNA, the CDR3 is TGTGCCACCCGTGGGGCAGACTTCTATGGCTACACCTTC.

The chain is built from TRBV6-1 and TRBJ2-7, with a weak D call TRBD1 (5 bases). The CDR3 extends over 12 amino acids. V was shortened by 8 bases and J by 5 bases, with 13 bases between the two germline ends. Germline values: CDR1 MNHNS, CDR2 SASEGT. The CDR3 coding sequence is TGTGCCAGCTGGGGCCCTCGTCACGAGCAGTACTTC. Encoded protein: CASWGPRHEQYF.

The genes are TRBV19 and TRBJ1-3, with D unresolved. The CDR3 runs 17 residues. Germline CDR1 LNHDA, CDR2 SQIVND (reference sequence). V dropped 0 bases and J dropped 0 bases, with 12 bases sitting between them. Here the CDR3 reads CASSIDRGTYSGNTIYF. CDR3 DNA: TGTGCCAGTAGTATAGACCGGGGAACCTACTCTGGAAACACCATATATTTT.